This T cell receptor (beta chain) comes out of a study of cytomegalovirus exposure and HLA in healthy donors. Study findings and constraints: Prediction of most subjects' HLA-A and HLA-B alleles by TCR beta sequences was reportedly accurate.

With respect to this clone: Its antigen is unidentified.

In the PCR, 60 Vbeta and 13 Jbeta primers were used. Libraries were prepared by immunoSEQ multiplex PCR; TCRdb keeps only in-frame clonotypes and omits some of them. This table has fewer than 200,000 clones, roughly 80% appearing once. The CDR3 extends over 13 amino acids. Germline CDR1 reads MDHEN; CDR2 reads SYDVKM. V was cut by 1 base and J by 2 bases, with 6 bases left in between. This receptor was taken from a woman aged 18 to 35 in good health and CMV-seronegative. The sequencing sample was made of PBMCs. The V call is TRBV28, the J call TRBJ2-7, with D possibly being TRBD1 (5 bases). The CDR3: CASSLSRAYEQYF. For the CDR3, the DNA is TGTGCCAGCAGTTTATCCAGGGCCTACGAGCAGTACTTC.